The rows below give T cell receptor beta chains drawn from one sample of a study of blood T cells in healthy people across ages. TCRdb fed the 5' RACE reads into MiXCR, producing one record per CDR3 protein. The data show more than 650,000 distinct CDR3 sequences, with roughly 50% seen just once and approximately 40% held by the top ten. Material for sequencing was blood. These TCRs come from a man older than 75 in good health. Both conserved end residues are part of each CDR3. The order of the fields is CDR3 DNA, CDR3 protein, D gene, J gene, V gene, clone size. The D gene is left open where the match is weak. Only part of the rows carry a size: once, few, many, or a class if the clone is expanded.

CDR3 DNA: TGTGCCAGCAGCCAGGCTCGACTAGCGGGAGGACCAGATACGCAGTATTTT; CDR3 protein: CASSQARLAGGPDTQYF; D gene: TRBD2; J gene: TRBJ2-3; V gene: TRBV4-2; clone size: few
CDR3 DNA: TGTGCCCGCAGCCACCTGGACAGTCGAGAGACCCAGTACTTC; CDR3 protein: CARSHLDSRETQYF; D gene: .; J gene: TRBJ2-5; V gene: TRBV3-1; clone size: .
CDR3 DNA: TGCAGTGCTTCCCCGGCCAGGGACGCCGTACGGAAGCAGTACTTC; CDR3 protein: CSASPARDAVRKQYF; D gene: .; J gene: TRBJ2-4; V gene: TRBV20-1; clone size: few
CDR3 DNA: TGTGCCAGCAGTGAAGATTGGGGGGCGACAAACGAGCAGTACTTC; CDR3 protein: CASSEDWGATNEQYF; D gene: .; J gene: TRBJ2-7; V gene: TRBV2; clone size: .
CDR3 DNA: TGTGCCGGCGGTGGACAAACGTACAATGAGCAGTTCTTC; CDR3 protein: CAGGGQTYNEQFF; D gene: .; J gene: TRBJ2-1; V gene: TRBV2; clone size: .
CDR3 DNA: TGCGCCAGCGCGGCGGGAGGCCGGGAGCAGTTCTTC; CDR3 protein: CASAAGGREQFF; D gene: TRBD2; J gene: TRBJ2-1; V gene: TRBV5-1; clone size: .
CDR3 DNA: TGTGCCAGCAGCCAAGAAAGCGGGAGGACCTACAATGAGCAGTTCTTC; CDR3 protein: CASSQESGRTYNEQFF; D gene: TRBD2; J gene: TRBJ2-1; V gene: TRBV3-1; clone size: .
CDR3 DNA: TGTGCCAGCAGTTATACCCCCGGGAGAGATGAAGCTTTCTTT; CDR3 protein: CASSYTPGRDEAFF; D gene: .; J gene: TRBJ1-1; V gene: TRBV6-5; clone size: .
CDR3 DNA: TGTGCCAGCAGCTTTGGGCATCGTAGGGCGGGAGGTTACCAAGAGACCCAGTACTTC; CDR3 protein: CASSFGHRRAGGYQETQYF; D gene: TRBD2; J gene: TRBJ2-5; V gene: TRBV13; clone size: .
CDR3 DNA: TGTGCCATCAGTGAGGGTCGTCCGAACACTGAAGCTTTCTTT; CDR3 protein: CAISEGRPNTEAFF; D gene: .; J gene: TRBJ1-1; V gene: TRBV10-3; clone size: .
CDR3 DNA: TGTGCCAGCACCGAGGTTATGGGTACTAACTATGGCTACACCTTC; CDR3 protein: CASTEVMGTNYGYTF; D gene: .; J gene: TRBJ1-2; V gene: TRBV6-6; clone size: once
CDR3 DNA: TGTGCCAGCAGCTTACAGGGACTCGAAGCTTTCTTT; CDR3 protein: CASSLQGLEAFF; D gene: .; J gene: TRBJ1-1; V gene: TRBV7-9; clone size: .
CDR3 DNA: TGTGCCAGCAGTGTAGAGCGGAAGGGATACGAGCAGTACTTC; CDR3 protein: CASSVERKGYEQYF; D gene: .; J gene: TRBJ2-7; V gene: TRBV2; clone size: .
CDR3 DNA: TGTGCCAGCAGCCTGGGTAGCGGGAGGTTGAATGAGCAGTTCTTC; CDR3 protein: CASSLGSGRLNEQFF; D gene: TRBD2; J gene: TRBJ2-1; V gene: TRBV9; clone size: once
CDR3 DNA: TGTGCCAGCAGCGCCACGCTTTGGAGCTTGGACAATGAGCAGTACTTC; CDR3 protein: CASSATLWSLDNEQYF; D gene: .; J gene: TRBJ2-7; V gene: TRBV9; clone size: .
CDR3 DNA: TGCAGCGTCCGCGGGCCCGGGCAGTCCTACGAGCAGTACTTC; CDR3 protein: CSVRGPGQSYEQYF; D gene: .; J gene: TRBJ2-7; V gene: TRBV29-1; clone size: .
CDR3 DNA: TGCAGTGCTAGAGGGGGGGCCGGAAACATTCAGTACTTC; CDR3 protein: CSARGGAGNIQYF; D gene: .; J gene: TRBJ2-4; V gene: TRBV20-1; clone size: .
CDR3 DNA: TGTGCCAGCAGCCAAGATTACAGGGGGCGTATGTACGAGCAGTACTTC; CDR3 protein: CASSQDYRGRMYEQYF; D gene: TRBD1; J gene: TRBJ2-7; V gene: TRBV14; clone size: .
CDR3 DNA: TGTGCCACCAGTGCTGGGGGCCGGGACTCCCAAGAGACCCAGTACTTC; CDR3 protein: CATSAGGRDSQETQYF; D gene: .; J gene: TRBJ2-5; V gene: TRBV24-1; clone size: .
CDR3 DNA: TGTGCCAGCAGGCGACTGATGAACACTGAAGCTTTCTTT; CDR3 protein: CASRRLMNTEAFF; D gene: .; J gene: TRBJ1-1; V gene: TRBV12-3/TRBV12-4; clone size: .
CDR3 DNA: TGCAGTGCTAATCGGCCAGTTGGATACGAGCAGTACTTC; CDR3 protein: CSANRPVGYEQYF; D gene: .; J gene: TRBJ2-7; V gene: TRBV20-1; clone size: .
CDR3 DNA: TGCAGCGTTGATCGTACAGCGGGAGAGACCCAGTACTTC; CDR3 protein: CSVDRTAGETQYF; D gene: .; J gene: TRBJ2-5; V gene: TRBV29-1; clone size: .
CDR3 DNA: TGCAGCACAAGACTAGCGGGAGGGTTCGAGCAGTACTTC; CDR3 protein: CSTRLAGGFEQYF; D gene: TRBD2; J gene: TRBJ2-7; V gene: TRBV29-1; clone size: once
CDR3 DNA: TGTGCCAGCAGCCAGGCGCGGGTGGTCACAGATACGCAGTATTTT; CDR3 protein: CASSQARVVTDTQYF; D gene: .; J gene: TRBJ2-3; V gene: TRBV7-9; clone size: .
CDR3 DNA: TGTGCCAGCCAGAATGATGGCTACACCTTC; CDR3 protein: CASQNDGYTF; D gene: .; J gene: TRBJ1-2; V gene: TRBV28; clone size: .
CDR3 DNA: TGCAGTGCTAGACTAGGGGGCGGAAACTCTGGGGCCAACGTCCTGACTTTC; CDR3 protein: CSARLGGGNSGANVLTF; D gene: TRBD1; J gene: TRBJ2-6; V gene: TRBV20-1; clone size: .
CDR3 DNA: TGCAGTGCCCCCAGGGGGGACAGAAGCAATCAGCCCCAGCATTTT; CDR3 protein: CSAPRGDRSNQPQHF; D gene: TRBD1; J gene: TRBJ1-5; V gene: TRBV20-1; clone size: few
CDR3 DNA: TGCAGCGTCATCTATCCCGGGACAGGGATCAAAGAGACCCAGTACTTC; CDR3 protein: CSVIYPGTGIKETQYF; D gene: TRBD1; J gene: TRBJ2-5; V gene: TRBV29-1; clone size: .
CDR3 DNA: TGTGCCAGCAGTGAATATGACAGGGGCGCCCGCTTGTACGAGCAGTACTTC; CDR3 protein: CASSEYDRGARLYEQYF; D gene: TRBD1; J gene: TRBJ2-7; V gene: TRBV25-1; clone size: .
CDR3 DNA: TGTGCCAGCAGCCGCGGACAGATTCTGAACACTGAAGCTTTCTTT; CDR3 protein: CASSRGQILNTEAFF; D gene: .; J gene: TRBJ1-1; V gene: TRBV14; clone size: once
CDR3 DNA: TGTGCCAGCAGGGGGACAGGGGGGAAACGGACCCAGTACTTC; CDR3 protein: CASRGTGGKRTQYF; D gene: TRBD1; J gene: TRBJ2-5; V gene: TRBV6-6; clone size: .
CDR3 DNA: TGTGCCAGCAGCCGCCAGGGGGTACGGGAGACCCAGTACTTC; CDR3 protein: CASSRQGVRETQYF; D gene: TRBD1; J gene: TRBJ2-5; V gene: TRBV7-9; clone size: few
CDR3 DNA: TGTGCCAGCAGCTACCGGGACTCACTAGGCTACAATGAGCAGTACTTC; CDR3 protein: CASSYRDSLGYNEQYF; D gene: .; J gene: TRBJ2-7; V gene: TRBV7-8; clone size: .
CDR3 DNA: TGTGCCAGCAGGGCTGGGTCCGGATACAATGAGCAGTTCTTC; CDR3 protein: CASRAGSGYNEQFF; D gene: .; J gene: TRBJ2-1; V gene: TRBV6-1; clone size: .
CDR3 DNA: TGCGCCAGCAGCCATCCCGGAGGAGCGGGAGGTAATGAGCAGTTCTTC; CDR3 protein: CASSHPGGAGGNEQFF; D gene: TRBD2; J gene: TRBJ2-1; V gene: TRBV4-1; clone size: .
CDR3 DNA: TGCAGTGCCACCAGCATTAGCGGGAGCAGAGAGACCCAGTACTTC; CDR3 protein: CSATSISGSRETQYF; D gene: TRBD2; J gene: TRBJ2-5; V gene: TRBV20-1; clone size: .
CDR3 DNA: TGTGCCAGCAGTTTGCCGGGACTACCCACAGATACGCAGTATTTT; CDR3 protein: CASSLPGLPTDTQYF; D gene: TRBD2; J gene: TRBJ2-3; V gene: TRBV13; clone size: few
CDR3 DNA: TGTGCCAGCAGTCCGACTAGCGGAGCCAAAAACATTCAGTACTTC; CDR3 protein: CASSPTSGAKNIQYF; D gene: TRBD2; J gene: TRBJ2-4; V gene: TRBV28; clone size: .
CDR3 DNA: TGTGCCAGCAGTGAGGTGTACAGGGTCGACACCGGGGAGCTGTTTTTT; CDR3 protein: CASSEVYRVDTGELFF; D gene: .; J gene: TRBJ2-2; V gene: TRBV2; clone size: few
CDR3 DNA: TGTGCCAGCAGCTCCAGGGGGGCGGGAGGGTCAAGATACGCGTATTTT; CDR3 protein: CASSSRGAGGSRYAYF; D gene: TRBD2; J gene: TRBJ2-3; V gene: TRBV28; clone size: .
CDR3 DNA: TGCAGTGCTCTCACGGGGTACACTGAAGCTTTCTTT; CDR3 protein: CSALTGYTEAFF; D gene: .; J gene: TRBJ1-1; V gene: TRBV20-1; clone size: .
CDR3 DNA: TGCAGTGCTAAGTGGGGGGGACAGGGTACAGATACGCAGTATTTT; CDR3 protein: CSAKWGGQGTDTQYF; D gene: TRBD1; J gene: TRBJ2-3; V gene: TRBV20-1; clone size: .
CDR3 DNA: TGCAGTGCCCCCACCGGGACTGGCGACGAGCAGTACTTC; CDR3 protein: CSAPTGTGDEQYF; D gene: .; J gene: TRBJ2-7; V gene: TRBV20-1; clone size: .
CDR3 DNA: TGTGCCAGCAGCAACAAGGAAGGACTAGTCAAAAACATTCAGTACTTC; CDR3 protein: CASSNKEGLVKNIQYF; D gene: TRBD2; J gene: TRBJ2-4; V gene: TRBV6-5; clone size: .
CDR3 DNA: TGTGCCAGCAGAGCCGGGACTAGCGCCAACAACGAGCAGTTCTTC; CDR3 protein: CASRAGTSANNEQFF; D gene: TRBD2; J gene: TRBJ2-1; V gene: TRBV2; clone size: .
CDR3 DNA: TGTGCCAGCAGCCAGGGGACTAGCGCCGACAATGAGCAGTTCTTC; CDR3 protein: CASSQGTSADNEQFF; D gene: TRBD2; J gene: TRBJ2-1; V gene: TRBV14; clone size: .
CDR3 DNA: TGTGCCAGCAGTCGTACCGGACAGGAAGCGAACTATGGCTACACCTTC; CDR3 protein: CASSRTGQEANYGYTF; D gene: TRBD1; J gene: TRBJ1-2; V gene: TRBV12-3/TRBV12-4; clone size: .
CDR3 DNA: TGTGCCAGCAGCAAAGCCTATACGGACACTGAAGCTTTCTTT; CDR3 protein: CASSKAYTDTEAFF; D gene: .; J gene: TRBJ1-1; V gene: TRBV21-1; clone size: .
CDR3 DNA: TGCGCCAGCAGCTATAGCGGGAGTACCTCCTACGAGCAGTACTTC; CDR3 protein: CASSYSGSTSYEQYF; D gene: TRBD2; J gene: TRBJ2-7; V gene: TRBV5-1; clone size: .
CDR3 DNA: TGTGCCAGCAGTGGGGGGGGTGAGCAGTTCTTC; CDR3 protein: CASSGGGEQFF; D gene: TRBD2; J gene: TRBJ2-1; V gene: TRBV2; clone size: many
CDR3 DNA: TGCGCCAGCAGCTTGTACGCAGGTCAGCGTTACACCTTC; CDR3 protein: CASSLYAGQRYTF; D gene: .; J gene: TRBJ1-2; V gene: TRBV5-1; clone size: .
CDR3 DNA: TGTGCTAGTGGTTTGAAGACAGGGAATTATAACGAGCAGTACTTC; CDR3 protein: CASGLKTGNYNEQYF; D gene: TRBD1; J gene: TRBJ2-7; V gene: TRBV12-5; clone size: few
CDR3 DNA: TGCGCCAGCAGCCCCCGGGAGGGGGGGACAGGGGCGTTACATGAGCAGTTCTTC; CDR3 protein: CASSPREGGTGALHEQFF; D gene: TRBD1; J gene: TRBJ2-1; V gene: TRBV5-1; clone size: .
CDR3 DNA: TGTGCCAGCAGTGTCCCGGGACGGGTTCCCTATGAGCAGTTCTTC; CDR3 protein: CASSVPGRVPYEQFF; D gene: .; J gene: TRBJ2-1; V gene: TRBV25-1; clone size: .
CDR3 DNA: TGTGCCAGCAGCCCGACACTGGTCTATGGCTACACCTTC; CDR3 protein: CASSPTLVYGYTF; D gene: .; J gene: TRBJ1-2; V gene: TRBV3-1; clone size: few
CDR3 DNA: TGCAGCGTCATGGGGACAGAGGATTACAATGAGCAGTTCTTC; CDR3 protein: CSVMGTEDYNEQFF; D gene: TRBD1; J gene: TRBJ2-1; V gene: TRBV29-1; clone size: .
CDR3 DNA: TGTGCCACCAGCAGAGATGGCGGGGGCGGTTCACCCCTCCACTTT; CDR3 protein: CATSRDGGGGSPLHF; D gene: .; J gene: TRBJ1-6; V gene: TRBV15; clone size: .
CDR3 DNA: TGTGCCAGCAGTCTAATTAACAGGGTAGGGGTCGATGGCTACACCTTC; CDR3 protein: CASSLINRVGVDGYTF; D gene: .; J gene: TRBJ1-2; V gene: TRBV27; clone size: .
CDR3 DNA: TGCGCCAGCAGCCAGGCCACAGGGGCAACTAATGAAAAACTGTTTTTT; CDR3 protein: CASSQATGATNEKLFF; D gene: TRBD1; J gene: TRBJ1-4; V gene: TRBV4-1; clone size: once
CDR3 DNA: TGTGCCAGCAGCCCCCCGGGGGGTCGTGGCAATGAGCAGTTCTTC; CDR3 protein: CASSPPGGRGNEQFF; D gene: TRBD2; J gene: TRBJ2-1; V gene: TRBV9; clone size: once